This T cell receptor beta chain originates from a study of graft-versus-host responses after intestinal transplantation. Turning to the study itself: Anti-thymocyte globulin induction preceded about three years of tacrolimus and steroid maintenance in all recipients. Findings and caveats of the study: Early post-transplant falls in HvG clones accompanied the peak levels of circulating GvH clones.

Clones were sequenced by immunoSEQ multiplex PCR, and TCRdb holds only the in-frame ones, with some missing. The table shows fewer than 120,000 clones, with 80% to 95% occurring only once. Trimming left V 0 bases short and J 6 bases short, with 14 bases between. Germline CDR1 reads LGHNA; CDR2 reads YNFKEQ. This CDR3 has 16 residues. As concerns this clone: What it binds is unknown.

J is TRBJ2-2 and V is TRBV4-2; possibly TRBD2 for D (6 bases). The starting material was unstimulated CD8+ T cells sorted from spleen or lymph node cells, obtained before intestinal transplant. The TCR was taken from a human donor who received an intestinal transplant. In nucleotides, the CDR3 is TGTGCCAGCAGCCAAGATCAAGGAGGGGCCGCCGGGGAGCTGTTTTTT. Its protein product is CASSQDQGGAAGELFF.